This T cell receptor (beta chain) comes out of a study of blood T cell repertoires in COVID-19 (dated by TCRdb to 2020 to 2021). Turning to the overall study: Samples from collaborators originated in the United States, Italy and Spain and spanned both the acute and convalescent phases of COVID-19. The prospective study material was composed of cDNA or gDNA derived from T cells, B-cell-depleted T cells, or PBMCs. The dataset comprised deeply sampled blood TCRbeta repertoires from subjects exposed to, actively infected with, or recovered from COVID-19. A freely available public database, intended as a resource for researchers studying the immune response to SARS-CoV-2, is where the repertoires were released. The samples were drawn from two sources: the first 160 participants of the ongoing ImmuneRACE study, and 1,000 to 1,500 subjects contributed by 6 global collaborators. Nearly every sample came with metadata listing a de-identified subject ID, COVID-19 status, age in years and sex. Where available, HLA class I and class II types were taken from metadata supplied by the sample provider and were not determined by assay-based typing. On the study overall, not on this receptor specifically: Clinical and demographic metadata were provided uncurated, with the amount varying by source and participant.

This clone appeared a few times. Its recognized antigen is unknown. No base quality values were provided; no much bigger clone lies one nucleotide off. Each collaborating institution followed its own protocols to collect whole blood in K2EDTA tubes. For TCRbeta analysis, collaborators shipped samples in one of three forms: frozen whole blood, isolated PBMCs, or DNA extracted from either of those sample types. Sequences SGHRS (CDR1) and YFSETQ (CDR2) are obtained from the germline V gene. V is cut back by 4 bases and J by 4 bases, with 8 bases in the junction unmatched. The CDR3 measures 16 amino acids from cysteine to phenylalanine. CDR3 DNA only is kept here, 48 bases in frame from base 1. TCRbeta CDR3 regions were amplified from genomic DNA using the immunoSEQ Assay, a bias-controlled multiplex PCR. The original pipeline was this. Nucleated cell counts per sample were estimated from amplification of reference gene primers within the assay. To quantify the absolute abundance of each unique TCRbeta CDR3 rearrangement, sequence reads were collapsed and filtered. Productive Simpson clonality was computed per sample as the square root of Simpson's diversity index over productive rearrangements. TCRdb took over this immuneACCESS table, retaining in-frame rearrangements with V and J assigned. Such tables are incomplete; in checked studies, under half of the missing clones stem from an unresolved V gene, and the remainder is unexplained. V and J calls and clone size come straight from that table; D and trimming were deduced from the DNA. This sample lists about 120,000 clones; 80% were detected once. Roughly 16% of the sample is in the top ten clones.

Sequences were obtained from peripheral blood. This receptor was identified in a man in his 60s with active or convalescent COVID-19. Recombination connected TRBV5-1 to TRBJ2-2; 9 nucleotides in the junction match TRBD1. CDR3 loop: CASSPGTGLTTGELFF. The sequenced DNA is TGCGCCAGCAGCCCCGGGACAGGGTTGACCACCGGGGAGCTGTTTTTT.